Presented here are 4 T cell receptor beta chains from one specimen sequenced in a study of cytomegalovirus exposure and HLA in healthy donors. Some clones are missing from TCRdb's copy, which holds only in-frame ones; the method was immunoSEQ multiplex PCR. The sample consists of under 100,000 clones, around 96% of them appearing once. The specimen was PBMCs. These receptors originate from a man between 18 and 29 years old in good health and CMV-seronegative.

The chain employs TRBV25-1 and TRBJ2-3, with a possible D match to TRBD2 (7 bases). The CDR3 consists of 17 residues. Germline values: CDR1 MGHDK, CDR2 SYGVNS. Trimming shortened V by 4 bases and J by 1 base, and 18 bases separated the two germline ends. The CDR3 sequence: CASSALGAAGGTDTQYF. CDR3 coding DNA: TGTGCCAGCAGTGCCCTGGGGGCGGCGGGAGGCACAGATACGCAGTATTTT.

This sequence joins TRBV14 and TRBJ1-5; D is uncertain. Germline lookup yields CDR1 SGHDN and CDR2 FVKESK. CDR3 length: 13 amino acids. With 0 bases removed from V and 3 bases from J, the gap between germline ends came to 3 bases. The CDR3 DNA is TGTGCCAGCAGCCAAGACAACAATCAGCCCCAGCATTTT. Encoded protein: CASSQDNNQPQHF.

V and J are TRBV9 and TRBJ2-1; perhaps TRBD2 as D (6 bases). CDR3 length equals 16 residues. The V gene's germline CDR1 is SGDLS and CDR2 YYNGEE. With 2 bases removed from V and 7 bases from J, the gap between germline ends came to 19 bases. The CDR3 here is CASSVKSGLLGNEQFF. The CDR3 nucleotides read TGTGCCAGCAGCGTCAAGAGCGGACTATTGGGGAATGAGCAGTTCTTC.

CDR3 DNA: TGTGCCAGCATAGTTAGAAGGACTACTAGGAGTGAGCAGTTCTTC. Amino acid sequence: CASIVRRTTRSEQFF. This chain uses TRBV28 with TRBJ2-1, with a tentative D call TRBD2 (6 bases). This CDR3 region has 15 residues. The germline V gene encodes CDR1 MDHEN and CDR2 SYDVKM. The V and J ends lost 7 bases and 9 bases respectively, with 22 bases between them.